These 2 T cell receptor beta chains share one sample of origin, sequenced in a study of human T cells and chemical hapten exposure. Documented time point: patch test 1, 2 weeks after DPC sensitization. Noted treatment: therapeutic diphenylcyclopropenone sensitization with weekly scalp DPC. MiXCR was run by TCRdb on the RACE reads, yielding one entry per CDR3 protein. Of around 380,000 distinct CDR3 sequences listed, roughly 4.8% are singletons. Specimen: whole blood, collected in connection with sensitization to the hapten diphenylcyclopropenone (DPC). These TCRs come from a woman between 50 and 59 years old with alopecia areata. Some clones in this sample may be carry-over from other donors' samples.

The sample holds many counts of this clonotype. The chain carries TRBV4-1 and TRBJ1-4, with D tentatively TRBD1 (5 bases). Germline V gene lookup returns CDR1 MGHRA and CDR2 YSYEKL. The germline V and J ends were trimmed by 1 base and 0 bases, with 6 bases remaining between them. There are 15 residues in the CDR3. Here the CDR3 reads CASSQVRATNEKLFF. In DNA, the CDR3 is TGCGCCAGCAGCCAAGTCAGGGCAACTAATGAAAAACTGTTTTTT.

This clonotype has a count of ten or more. The genes are TRBV28 and TRBJ1-2; 10 bases match TRBD1. CDR1 is MDHEN and CDR2 is SYDVKM in the germline V gene. V lost 4 bases and J lost 4; bases outside the gene matches: 6. This CDR3 spans 15 amino acids. The CDR3, as DNA: TGTGCCAGCAGTTCGACAGGGGGCTTGGGCTATGGCTACACCTTC. This gives the protein CASSSTGGLGYGYTF.